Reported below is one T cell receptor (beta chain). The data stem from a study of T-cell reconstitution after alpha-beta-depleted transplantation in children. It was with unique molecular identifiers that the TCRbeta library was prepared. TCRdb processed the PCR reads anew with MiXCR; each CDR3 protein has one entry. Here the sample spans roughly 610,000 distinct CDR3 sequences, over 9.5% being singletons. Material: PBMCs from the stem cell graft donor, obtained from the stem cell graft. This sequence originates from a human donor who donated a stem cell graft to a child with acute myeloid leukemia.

CDR3 protein: CSASLSNSPLHF. DNA for the CDR3: TGCAGTGCTAGTTTAAGTAATTCACCCCTCCACTTT. V usage is TRBV20-1 and J usage is TRBJ1-6, with no clear D. Germline V gene lookup returns CDR1 DFQATT and CDR2 SNEGSKA (reference sequence). This CDR3 region has 12 residues. The V end was cut by 3 bases, the J end by 6 bases, with 6 bases between.